This T cell receptor (beta chain) was captured in a study of memory CD4+ T cells and cytomegalovirus serostatus. Study outcomes and limitations: CD4+ memory repertoires contained about two fifths of the 164 reported CMV TCRbeta sequences.

TCRdb's copy holds only in-frame clones and misses some; the assay was immunoSEQ multiplex PCR. Here the sample spans some 45,000 clones, roughly 74% being singletons. The sort gate was single viable CD3+CD4+CD8-CD45RO+ cells for memory CD4+ T cells. CDR1 and CDR2 from the germline V gene are SQVTM and ANQGSEA. With 4 bases removed from V and 3 bases from J, the gap between germline ends came to 9 bases. The CDR3 is 12 amino acids. Comments on this clone: The antigen remains unidentified.

The sequencing sample was made of memory CD4+ T cells from blood. This chain joins TRBV29-1 and TRBJ1-1, with D possibly TRBD1 on 5 matching bases. This TCR came from an adult in good health and CMV-seropositive. The CDR3 region has the DNA TGCAGCGTTGGGGGACGTCACACTGAAGCTTTCTTT. It translates to CSVGGRHTEAFF.